The 23 T cell receptor beta chains listed next were all sequenced from one sample in a study of shared clonotypes between healthy human individuals. This table comes from immunoSEQ multiplex PCR, and its TCRdb copy is limited to in-frame clones, with some not included. The sample carries approximately 240,000 clones, 50% to 80% recorded once. Sequencing input: memory CD4+ T cells sorted from blood. Subset in this sample: CD45RA-negative fraction. The receptors here all came from a man younger than 40 in good health.

This clone appeared many times. The gene calls are TRBV5-1 and TRBJ2-5, with TRBD1 identical over 7 bases. This CDR3 is built from 15 residues. After removal of 7 bases from V and 3 bases from J, the junction contained 12 bases not matched to a gene. Germline V lookup: CDR1 SGHRS, CDR2 YFSETQ. CDR3 amino acids: CASHSQQGTKETQYF. The CDR3 coding sequence is TGCGCCAGCCACTCCCAACAGGGGACGAAAGAGACCCAGTACTTC.

In its sample, this clone was seen once. The CDR3 DNA is TGTGCCTGGAGCAGAGCTAGCGGGAGTGATACGCAGTATTTT. Protein: CAWSRASGSDTQYF. The rearrangement links TRBV30 to TRBJ2-3; 10 bases are shared with TRBD2. CDR3 length equals 14 residues. Germline trimming cut 3 bases from V and 6 bases from J; bases unmatched to any gene: 6. From germline, CDR1 is GTSNPN and CDR2 SVGIG (reference sequence).

The V call is TRBV18, the J call TRBJ2-1, with TRBD2 identical over 7 bases. In germline, CDR1 is KGHSH, CDR2 LQKENI. The CDR3 is 17 residues long. V dropped 6 bases and J dropped 6; count of bases not matched to a gene: 17. The chain's CDR3 is CASSPELWGGGTNEQFF. CDR3 in DNA: TGTGCCAGCTCGCCCGAGTTATGGGGGGGAGGCACCAATGAGCAGTTCTTC.

This rearrangement joins TRBV6-1 to TRBJ1-1; no reliable D call. Trimming shortened V by 2 bases and J by 3 bases, and 10 bases separated the two germline ends. The CDR3 length is 14 residues. Per germline, CDR1 MNHNS and CDR2 SASEGT. The DNA for the CDR3 is TGTGCCAGCAGTGAAAGTGGACGGGACACTGAAGCTTTCTTT. Protein sequence: CASSESGRDTEAFF.

The chain has TRBV6-1 and TRBJ2-7, with 8 bases matching TRBD1. The V gene end was trimmed by 7 bases and the J gene end by 1 base; junction bases not matched to a gene: 6. This CDR3 is built from 14 residues. Germline values: CDR1 MNHNS, CDR2 SASEGT. The CDR3 is CASTQTGGSYEQYF. Written as DNA, the CDR3 is TGTGCCAGCACTCAAACAGGGGGTTCCTACGAGCAGTACTTC.

V gene TRBV7-2 combines with J gene TRBJ1-3; D unclear. CDR1 is SGHTA, CDR2 FQGNSA, per germline. This CDR3 has 16 amino acids. The V gene lost 1 base and the J gene lost 2 bases, with 12 bases spanning the gap. CDR3 sequence: CASSLGSTTTGNTIYF. The DNA for the CDR3 is TGTGCCAGCAGCTTAGGCAGTACTACCACTGGAAACACCATATATTTT.

The V and J genes are TRBV2 and TRBJ2-3; TRBD2 matches 13 bases. There are 15 residues in the CDR3. The germline V gene encodes CDR1 SNHLY and CDR2 FYNNEI. After removal of 6 bases from V and 11 bases from J, the junction contained 11 bases not matched to a gene. The CDR3 coding sequence is TGTGCCAGCAGCGCTGGGACTAGCGGGACCACCTTGCAGTATTTT. Translating it yields CASSAGTSGTTLQYF. The full variable domain, its missing parts supplied by reference TRBV2 and TRBJ2-3, is EPEVTQTPSHQVTQMGQEVILRCVPISNHLYFYWYRQILGQKVEFLVSFYNNEISEKSEIFDDQFSVERPDGSNFTLKIRSTKLEDSAMYFCASSAGTSGTTLQYFGPGTRLTVL.

This clone was observed a handful of times. The rearrangement uses TRBV7-2 and TRBJ1-2, with TRBD1 as a possible D gene (6 bases). Germline V gene data show CDR1 as SGHTA and CDR2 as FQGNSA. The CDR3 runs 14 residues. Between the trimmed V and J ends, which lost 4 bases and 8 bases, there was a span of 17 bases. The chain's CDR3 is CASSSETGRRGYTF. The CDR3 DNA sequence: TGTGCCAGCAGCTCGGAGACAGGCAGAAGGGGCTACACCTTC.

This clone was seen a few times. The rearrangement joins TRBV5-6 to TRBJ1-2, with 7 bases that match TRBD1. The junction had 7 bases not matched to a gene; V was cut back by 5 bases and J by 3 bases. The CDR3 is made up of 14 amino acids. CDR1 SGHDT and CDR2 YYEEEE come from the germline V gene. CDR3 amino acids: CASRRQGRDYGYTF. CDR3 nucleotides: TGTGCCAGCAGGCGACAGGGCCGGGACTATGGCTACACCTTC.

The chain carries TRBV18 and TRBJ2-3, with a possible D match to TRBD1 (6 bases). This CDR3 comprises 15 residues. Trimming removed 6 bases at V and 1 base at J, with 14 bases between. Germline V CDR1 and CDR2: KGHSH, LQKENI. CDR3 protein: CASSPKQGGTDTQYF. Here the CDR3 DNA reads TGTGCCAGCTCCCCGAAACAGGGAGGCACAGATACGCAGTATTTT.

The table lists this clone with a few counts. This sequence joins TRBV7-9 and TRBJ1-1; no definite D call. This CDR3 contains 15 residues. Per the germline V gene, CDR1 is SEHNR and CDR2 is FQNEAQ (reference sequence). V was shortened by 2 bases and J by 5 bases, with 15 bases between the two germline ends. The CDR3 loop reads CASSLRMAGGTEAFF. Written as DNA, the CDR3 is TGTGCCAGCAGCTTAAGAATGGCCGGAGGGACTGAAGCTTTCTTT.

V is TRBV7-7 and J is TRBJ2-5, with D tentatively TRBD1 (7 bases). The V end was cut by 5 bases, the J end by 7 bases, with 14 bases between. The CDR3 loop spans 13 amino acids. Germline lookup yields CDR1 SSHAT and CDR2 FNYEAQ (reference sequence). The DNA of the CDR3 is TGTGCCAGCAGCCCAAGACAGGGAGGGACCCAGTACTTC. Protein sequence: CASSPRQGGTQYF. Full variable domain (missing parts from reference TRBV7-7 and TRBJ2-5): GAGVSQSPRYKVTKRGQDVTLRCDPISSHATLYWYQQALGQGPEFLTYFNYEAQPDKSGLPSDRFSAERPEGSISTLTIQRTEQRDSAMYRCASSPRQGGTQYFGPGTRLLVL.

This rearrangement joins TRBV5-6 to TRBJ2-7; TRBD2 is a possible D gene (5 bases). V was shortened by 5 bases and J by 3 bases, with 12 bases between the two germline ends. CDR3 size: 13 residues. Germline lookup yields CDR1 SGHDT and CDR2 YYEEEE. The CDR3 sequence is CASSLFGDYEQYF. The CDR3 region has the DNA TGTGCCAGCAGTCTCTTCGGGGACTACGAGCAGTACTTC.

The rearrangement joins TRBV4-2 to TRBJ2-3, with D uncertain. Trimming stripped 2 bases from V and 2 bases from J, with 5 bases between. Germline assignment: CDR1 LGHNA and CDR2 YNFKEQ. The CDR3 runs 13 residues. CDR3 sequence reads: CASSQQFTDTQYF. The CDR3 DNA follows: TGTGCCAGCAGCCAACAGTTCACAGATACGCAGTATTTT.

This sequence joins TRBV5-1 and TRBJ2-6; 9 nucleotides align to TRBD2. Germline CDR1 is SGHRS and CDR2 is YFSETQ. The CDR3 extends over 19 amino acids. With V trimmed by 0 bases and J by 0 bases, 7 bases remained unmatched. CDR3 DNA sequence: TGCGCCAGCAGCTTGGGCGGCGGGAGGGCATACTCTGGGGCCAACGTCCTGACTTTC. Residues: CASSLGGGRAYSGANVLTF. The full variable domain, completed using reference TRBV5-1 and TRBJ2-6, is KAGVTQTPRYLIKTRGQQVTLSCSPISGHRSVSWYQQTPGQGLQFLFEYFSETQRNKGNFPGRFSGRQFSNSRSEMNVSTLELGDSALYLCASSLGGGRAYSGANVLTFGAGSRLTVL.

The V call is TRBV5-1, the J call TRBJ2-1; 7 bases are shared with TRBD1. Germline lookup yields CDR1 SGHRS and CDR2 YFSETQ. This CDR3 spans 17 amino acids. With V trimmed by 2 bases and J by 5 bases, 13 bases remained unmatched. This chain's CDR3 is CASSFISTGTVNNEQFF. CDR3 nucleotides: TGCGCCAGCAGCTTCATTTCAACCGGGACAGTAAACAATGAGCAGTTCTTC.

The chain has TRBV4-3 and TRBJ1-1, with D unresolved. The length of the CDR3 is 14 residues. Germline CDR1 is LGHNA and CDR2 is YSLEER. Trimming took off 1 base at V and 2 bases at J, with 8 bases between the two ends. The CDR3 region is CASSQGLGNTEAFF. CDR3 bases: TGCGCCAGCAGCCAAGGATTAGGAAACACTGAAGCTTTCTTT.

The chain links TRBV7-8 to TRBJ2-1, with 11 positions matching TRBD1. The V gene end was trimmed by 2 bases and the J gene end by 6 bases; junction bases not matched to a gene: 3. CDR3 length: 15 amino acids. CDR1 is SGHVS, CDR2 FQNEAQ, per germline. CDR3 amino acids: CASSLWDRGINEQFF. CDR3 sequence (DNA): TGTGCCAGCAGCTTATGGGACAGGGGGATCAATGAGCAGTTCTTC.

In its sample, this clone was seen many times. The chain employs TRBV30 and TRBJ1-3, with D unclear. From germline, CDR1 is GTSNPN and CDR2 SVGIG (reference sequence). Trimming removed 3 bases at V and 0 bases at J, with 12 bases between. This CDR3 spans 15 amino acids. The CDR3 region has the DNA TGTGCCTGGAGCGACCGGGCTTTCTCTGGAAACACCATATATTTT. Its protein product is CAWSDRAFSGNTIYF.

This chain uses TRBV5-6 with TRBJ2-3; D is perhaps TRBD2 (6 bases). Trimming stripped 0 bases from V and 2 bases from J, with 13 bases between. This CDR3 is built from 16 residues. Germline lookup yields CDR1 SGHDT and CDR2 YYEEEE. CDR3 region: CASSLEERAFTDTQYF. The CDR3, as DNA: TGTGCCAGCAGCTTGGAAGAGCGGGCCTTCACAGATACGCAGTATTTT.

The chain links TRBV7-2 to TRBJ2-5; D perhaps matches TRBD1 (6 bases). Germline assignment: CDR1 SGHTA and CDR2 FQGNSA. V lost 5 bases and J 4 bases, leaving 14 bases between the germline ends. This CDR3 has 14 amino acids. As DNA, the CDR3 is TGTGCCAGCAGCCTAAGACAGGTTGGAGAGACCCAGTACTTC. Translated, it gives CASSLRQVGETQYF.

Concerning this clone itself: One end of the junction fails to match germline, which may point to a read error. This chain connects TRBV19 to TRBJ1-1; D gene uncertain. The CDR3 is 14 residues long. Germline values: CDR1 LNHDA, CDR2 SQIVND (reference sequence). The chain's CDR3 is CASNSPQMNTEAFF. The CDR3 nucleotides read TGTGCCAGTAACAGTCCTCAGATGAATACTGAAGCTTTCTTT.

The chain recombines TRBV5-1 with TRBJ2-1; 9 bases agree with TRBD1. The CDR3 contains 15 residues. Germline V lookup: CDR1 SGHRS, CDR2 YFSETQ. V lost 2 bases to trimming and J lost 4 bases; unmatched junction nucleotides: 4. CDR3 protein: CASSFTGGAYNEQFF. Here the CDR3 DNA reads TGCGCCAGCAGCTTTACAGGGGGCGCATACAATGAGCAGTTCTTC. The variable domain in full, with the rest retrieved from reference TRBV5-1 and TRBJ2-1, is KAGVTQTPRYLIKTRGQQVTLSCSPISGHRSVSWYQQTPGQGLQFLFEYFSETQRNKGNFPGRFSGRQFSNSRSEMNVSTLELGDSALYLCASSFTGGAYNEQFFGPGTRLTVL.